This T cell receptor beta chain derives from a study of blood T cell repertoires in COVID-19. Study in general: Acute-phase and convalescent COVID-19 samples originated in the United States, Italy and Spain. In each case, the material was cDNA or gDNA derived from T cells, B-cell-depleted T cells, or PBMCs.

The germline V and J ends were trimmed by 6 bases and 1 base, with 13 bases remaining between them. CDR3 length: 16 amino acids. Per the germline V gene, CDR1 is LNHDA and CDR2 is SQIVND (reference sequence). In the original processing: Reference gene primers were amplified, and this amplification served to estimate nucleated cell counts. Here immunoSEQ multiplex PCR was the method, and the copy in TCRdb shows in-frame clones only, minus some. V, J and clone size reflect that table, while D and trimming were determined from the DNA. The table shows 98,000 or so clones, with about 82% occurring only once.

This receptor was taken from a woman between 55 and 75 years old in a cohort sampled during active or convalescent COVID-19. Sample: peripheral blood. The chain is built from TRBV19 and TRBJ2-6; maybe TRBD2 (6 bases). The CDR3 region has the DNA TGTGCCAGTAGGGAGGGAGCCATTTCTGGGGCCAACGTCCTGACTTTC. Protein: CASREGAISGANVLTF.